This is a list of T cell receptor beta chains from one sample in a study of beta chain features in type 1 diabetes. The protocol was immunoSEQ multiplex PCR, while the TCRdb copy is restricted to in-frame clones and leaves out a portion. The sample contains roughly 370,000 clones, about 15% of which appear only once. Sequencing was carried out using naive CD4+ T cells from blood. These receptors were taken from a man aged 25 to 40 in good health. Both conserved end residues are part of each CDR3. The order of the fields is clone size, V gene, D gene, J gene, CDR3 protein, CDR3 DNA. The D gene is left open where the match is weak. Not every row has a clone size; where given, it reads once, few, many or a size class.

few,TRBV5-1,TRBD1,TRBJ1-2,CASSLGQGRPRYTF,TGCGCCAGCAGCCTGGGACAGGGCCGGCCGCGCTACACCTTC
.,TRBV6-5,.,TRBJ2-6,CASSYPGAGANVLTF,TGTGCCAGCAGTTACCCAGGGGCTGGGGCCAACGTCCTGACTTTC
few,TRBV11-2,TRBD2,TRBJ2-1,CASRPLAGAPQGQFF,TGTGCCAGCAGACCTCTAGCGGGGGCCCCACAGGGGCAGTTCTTC
.,TRBV7-9,TRBD2,TRBJ2-4,CASSDGGLADVQYF,TGTGCCAGCAGCGACGGTGGACTAGCGGATGTTCAGTACTTC
.,TRBV6-5,.,TRBJ2-2,CASRSTGYTGELFF,TGTGCCAGCAGATCTACAGGGTACACCGGGGAGCTGTTTTTT
.,TRBV29-1,TRBD1,TRBJ2-7,CSVAGQGPSSYEQYF,TGCAGCGTTGCGGGACAGGGGCCAAGCTCCTACGAGCAGTACTTC
.,TRBV4-3,.,TRBJ1-1,CASSHTPGEAFF,TGCGCCAGCAGCCACACTCCGGGTGAAGCTTTCTTT
.,TRBV20-1,.,TRBJ2-5,CSARIGETQYF,TGCAGTGCTAGAATAGGCGAGACCCAGTACTTC
few,TRBV7-2,.,TRBJ2-7,CASSARDEQYF,TGTGCCAGCAGCGCCCGAGACGAGCAGTACTTC
.,TRBV7-2,TRBD1,TRBJ2-3,CASSLGHRGSADTQYF,TGTGCCAGCAGCTTAGGTCACAGGGGGTCAGCAGATACGCAGTATTTT
.,TRBV7-2,.,TRBJ2-5,CASSLAMETQYF,TGTGCCAGCAGCTTAGCCATGGAGACCCAGTACTTC
.,TRBV20-1,.,TRBJ2-3,CSALSTDTQYF,TGCAGTGCCCTTTCGACAGATACGCAGTATTTT
few,TRBV12-5,TRBD1,TRBJ2-2,CASDPGQGDTGELFF,TGTGCTAGTGATCCGGGACAGGGCGACACCGGGGAGCTGTTTTTT
few,TRBV9,TRBD1,TRBJ1-2,CASSSGTGIPGYTF,TGTGCCAGCAGCTCTGGGACAGGCATTCCTGGCTACACCTTC
few,TRBV9,.,TRBJ2-7,CASSVAPEVREQYF,TGTGCCAGCAGCGTAGCCCCTGAGGTGAGGGAGCAGTACTTC
few,TRBV10-3,.,TRBJ2-7,CAISESRVYEQYF,TGTGCCATCAGTGAGTCTAGGGTCTACGAGCAGTACTTC
.,TRBV18,.,TRBJ2-7,CASSPNQGEEQYF,TGTGCCAGCTCACCAAATCAAGGAGAGGAGCAGTACTTC
few,TRBV10-3,TRBD1,TRBJ1-6,CAITHSTGNSPLHF,TGTGCCATCACCCATTCGACAGGGAATTCACCCCTCCACTTT
.,TRBV4-2,TRBD1,TRBJ1-2,CASSIPGGSYGYTF,TGTGCCAGCAGCATCCCAGGGGGTTCCTATGGCTACACCTTC
few,TRBV19,TRBD2,TRBJ2-3,CASSITSGADTQYF,TGTGCCAGTAGTATCACTAGCGGGGCAGATACGCAGTATTTT
.,TRBV19,.,TRBJ2-2,CASSIGLITGELFF,TGTGCCAGTAGTATAGGACTAATCACCGGGGAGCTGTTTTTT
few,TRBV7-2,.,TRBJ2-5,CASSLGGTNQETQYF,TGTGCCAGCAGCTTAGGCGGGACAAACCAAGAGACCCAGTACTTC